The 13 T cell receptor beta chains below were found in one sample sequenced in a study of PD-1 blockade in classical Hodgkin lymphoma. The repertoire was sequenced with immunoSEQ multiplex PCR; TCRdb's copy has only in-frame clones and lacks some. The table lists around 40,000 clones, roughly 73% of them singletons, with roughly 12% in the top ten. Each of the patients experienced relapse following autologous stem cell transplantation, and their brentuximab vedotin exposure differed. Sequencing was performed on peripheral blood mononuclear cells (PBMCs), taken at baseline. The receptors were sampled from a human donor with classical Hodgkin lymphoma.

This clone was observed once. The chain joins TRBV27 to TRBJ1-3, with a tentative D call TRBD1 (5 bases). The germline gives CDR1 MNHEY, CDR2 SMNVEV (reference sequence). The V end lost 1 base, the J end lost 14 bases, and 15 bases lay between the germline ends. The CDR3 is 13 residues long. The CDR3 nucleotides are TGTGCCAGCAGTTTATGGACTTGGGACCCCCTATATTTT. Amino acids: CASSLWTWDPLYF.

V gene TRBV5-4 combines with J gene TRBJ2-3; D gene ambiguous. Germline loops: CDR1 SGHNT, CDR2 YYREEE (reference sequence). The CDR3 contains 14 residues. The V end was cut by 2 bases, the J end by 1 base, with 8 bases between. CDR3 protein: CASSFLIGTDTQYF. CDR3 coding DNA: TGTGCCAGCAGCTTTCTCATCGGCACAGATACGCAGTATTTT. The variable domain in full, with the rest retrieved from reference TRBV5-4 and TRBJ2-3, is ETGVTQSPTHLIKTRGQQVTLRCSSQSGHNTVSWYQQALGQGPQFIFQYYREEENGRGNFPPRFSGLQFPNYSSELNVNALELDDSALYLCASSFLIGTDTQYFGPGTRLTVL.

This clone has only a few counts. The chain has TRBV9 and TRBJ1-5; perhaps TRBD1 as D (6 bases). This CDR3 has 15 residues. Germline CDR1 and CDR2: SGDLS and YYNGEE. Trimming removed 4 bases from V and 0 bases from J, with 11 bases in between. As DNA, the CDR3 is TGTGCCAGCAGCTCTAGGACAGATAGCAATCAGCCCCAGCATTTT. Its protein is CASSSRTDSNQPQHF.

J is TRBJ2-1 and V is TRBV7-2; no definite D call. Germline loops: CDR1 SGHTA, CDR2 FQGNSA. This CDR3 region has 15 residues. The V gene lost 5 bases and the J gene lost 4 bases, with 15 bases spanning the gap. The CDR3 region is CASSPRLGRYNEQFF. In DNA form, the CDR3 reads TGTGCCAGCAGCCCTCGGCTAGGGCGATACAATGAGCAGTTCTTC. Together with reference TRBV7-2 and TRBJ2-1, the CDR3 gives the full variable domain: GAGVSQSPSNKVTEKGKDVELRCDPISGHTALYWYRQSLGQGLEFLIYFQGNSAPDKSGLPSDRFSAERTGGSVSTLTIQRTQQEDSAVYLCASSPRLGRYNEQFFGPGTRLTVL.

The chain recombines TRBV2 with TRBJ2-7, with D maybe TRBD1 (5 bases). The CDR3 runs to 12 residues. Germline V gives CDR1 SNHLY, CDR2 FYNNEI. V shed 4 bases and J shed 7 bases, with 11 bases lying between them. The CDR3, as DNA: TGTGCCAGCAGTGGACAGACTCGGGAGCAGTACTTC. Its translation: CASSGQTREQYF.

The chain combines TRBV7-2 with TRBJ1-2; TRBD1 agrees at 12 bases. Germline V gene data show CDR1 as SGHTA and CDR2 as FQGNSA. The V and J ends lost 5 bases and 6 bases, in that order; junction bases with no gene match: 7. The CDR3 length is 15 residues. The CDR3 DNA reads as TGTGCCAGCAGCCGGGGGACAGGGGGCCGGGATGGCTACACCTTC. Its protein product is CASSRGTGGRDGYTF.

On this clone itself: The same CDR3 arises from other DNA sequences in this sample as well. V and J are TRBV12-5 and TRBJ2-7, with 10 bases identical to TRBD2. Germline CDR1 LGHNT, CDR2 FRNRAP. This CDR3 has 17 residues. Trimming took 0 bases from V and 5 from J; bases not matched to a gene: 10. CDR3 DNA sequence: TGTGCTAGTGGTTTGGTGCCCTCGGGGCTAGCGGGGGACGAGCAGTACTTC. It is translated as CASGLVPSGLAGDEQYF.

This chain joins TRBV9 and TRBJ2-7; TRBD1 is a possible D gene (6 bases). Per germline, CDR1 SGDLS and CDR2 YYNGEE. V lost 0 bases to trimming and J lost 5 bases, with 18 bases between them. The CDR3 loop spans 16 amino acids. The CDR3 protein is CASSVGDEGVADEQYF. In DNA, the CDR3 is TGTGCCAGCAGCGTAGGGGACGAGGGGGTGGCCGACGAGCAGTACTTC.

The V call is TRBV5-5, the J call TRBJ2-1; D gene unclear. Germline V gene data show CDR1 as SGHKS and CDR2 as YYEKEE (reference sequence). The CDR3 covers 16 residues. V was cut by 0 bases and J by 0 bases, with 10 bases left in between. The CDR3 is CASSLVLISSYNEQFF. CDR3 bases: TGTGCCAGCAGCTTGGTTCTGATTAGCTCCTACAATGAGCAGTTCTTC. The whole variable domain, filled in from reference TRBV5-5 and TRBJ2-1, reads DAGVTQSPTHLIKTRGQQVTLRCSPISGHKSVSWYQQVLGQGPQFIFQYYEKEERGRGNFPDRFSARQFPNYSSELNVNALLLGDSALYLCASSLVLISSYNEQFFGPGTRLTVL.

The chain is built from TRBV9 and TRBJ2-3; D might be TRBD2 (6 bases). The CDR3 contains 15 residues. Germline CDR1 and CDR2: SGDLS and YYNGEE. Trimming cost V 0 bases and J 1 base, with 9 bases left between them. The CDR3 sequence: CASSVAPGGTDTQYF. DNA for the CDR3: TGTGCCAGCAGCGTAGCTCCGGGGGGCACAGATACGCAGTATTTT. The full variable domain, with the rest looked up from reference TRBV9 and TRBJ2-3, is DSGVTQTPKHLITATGQRVTLRCSPRSGDLSVYWYQQSLDQGLQFLIQYYNGEERAKGNILERFSAQQFPDLHSELNLSSLELGDSALYFCASSVAPGGTDTQYFGPGTRLTVL.

This clone was counted once. This chain connects TRBV21-1 to TRBJ2-3; the table's D call TRBD2 went unverified against the DNA. TRBV21-1 is reported as a pseudogene. The CDR3 runs to 20 residues. CDR3 DNA: TGTGCCAGCAGCAAACCCCCCTCTCTTCCCTCATCAACGGGCACAGATACGCAGTATTTT. It is translated as CASSKPPSLPSSTGTDTQYF.

This rearrangement joins TRBV5-1 to TRBJ2-6, with 7 nucleotides matching TRBD1. Germline CDR1 reads SGHRS; CDR2 reads YFSETQ. The CDR3 is 15 amino acids. V was clipped by 3 bases and J by 2 bases; unmatched bases: 2. CDR3 region: CASSYTGAGANVLTF. The CDR3 DNA reads TGCGCCAGCAGCTATACAGGGGCTGGGGCCAACGTCCTGACTTTC.

This rearrangement joins TRBV2 to TRBJ1-5; weak D call: TRBD1 (5 bases). The CDR3 runs 14 residues. V dropped 1 base and J dropped 6 bases, with 10 bases sitting between them. Looked up from germline, CDR1 is SNHLY and CDR2 is FYNNEI. The CDR3 reads CASSEGSGSQPQHF. The CDR3 coding sequence is TGTGCCAGCAGTGAAGGGTCAGGGAGTCAGCCCCAGCATTTT.